This T cell receptor (beta chain) was found in a study of T cells in Graves' hyperthyroidism and ophthalmopathy. Study findings and constraints: Blood shared most expanded thyroid clonotypes above 0.001. A median roughly 6.6 months before onset, the model predicted ophthalmopathy.

Ophthalmopathy in the patients scored at least 3 on Clinical Activity Score and at least 4 on NOSPECS grade, lasting under 3 months. PBMCs stemmed from about 9.7 ml fresh peripheral blood. Trimming took 1 base from V and 5 from J, leaving 11 bases between them. The CDR3 length is 14 residues. Germline CDR1 MDHEN, CDR2 SYDVKM. Comments on this clonotype: Its antigen is as yet unknown.

The source material, RNA transcripts, was used to amplify TCR beta CDR3 regions. Initially, a first-round RT-PCR of the TCR CDR3 employed the HTBI primer set. TCRdb ran MiXCR on the multiplex PCR reads and lists one entry per CDR3 protein. This sample has 530,000 or so distinct CDR3 sequences, with roughly a sixth found just once. Source material: blood. V is TRBV28 and J is TRBJ1-2, with D unresolved. This TCR came from a woman aged 18-35 years with Graves' ophthalmopathy. This chain's CDR3 is CASSLSAASYGYTF. In DNA form, the CDR3 reads TGTGCCAGCAGTTTATCGGCAGCAAGTTATGGCTACACCTTC.